Listed below are T cell receptor beta chains from one sample, sequenced in a study of T-cell memory formation after mild COVID-19. A single record per CDR3 protein comes from TCRdb applying MiXCR to the 5' RACE reads. The table records fewer than 400,000 distinct CDR3 sequences, 10% to 15% of them present only once. The sequenced material came from PBMCs or a T cell subset sorted from them (not recorded which). These receptors all stem from a man between 18 and 29 years old who had mild COVID-19 (a few samples of this study predate the infection). Cell type and time point are not known. Both conserved end residues are part of each CDR3. The D gene is left open where the match is weak. Where a row states a size, it is once, few, many or the class of an expanded clone; other rows omit it.

>NA|TRBV5-1|TRBJ1-2|NA
CASSTIPGPYGYTF
TGCGCCAGCAGCACTATACCAGGACCCTATGGCTACACCTTC
>NA|TRBV7-2|TRBJ2-7|NA
CASSLGGSASYEQYF
TGTGCCAGCAGCCTTGGGGGTAGCGCGTCCTACGAGCAGTACTTC
>NA|TRBV20-1|TRBJ2-3|few
CSARGSARTRADTQYF
TGCAGTGCTAGAGGAAGTGCGAGGACAAGGGCAGATACGCAGTATTTT
>TRBD2|TRBV12-3/TRBV12-4|TRBJ2-1|NA
CASRPLLAGGPIDEQFF
TGTGCCAGCAGACCCCTACTAGCGGGGGGGCCGATAGATGAGCAGTTCTTC
>TRBD1|TRBV7-9|TRBJ1-2|many
CASSLGRLRDSNYGYTF
TGTGCCAGCAGCTTAGGGCGGCTTAGGGACAGCAACTATGGCTACACCTTC
>TRBD1|TRBV11-2|TRBJ1-6|NA
CASSLGQGNSYNSPLHF
TGTGCCAGCAGCTTGGGACAGGGGAACTCCTATAATTCACCCCTCCACTTT
>NA|TRBV20-1|TRBJ2-1|few
CSARPEGYNEQFF
TGCAGTGCTCGACCCGAGGGGTACAATGAGCAGTTCTTC
>TRBD1|TRBV12-3/TRBV12-4|TRBJ2-2|NA
CASSPGTDNTGELFF
TGTGCCAGCAGTCCCGGGACAGACAACACCGGGGAGCTGTTTTTT
>NA|TRBV24-1|TRBJ1-2|NA
CATSSGLLYTF
TGTGCCACCAGTTCAGGACTCCTCTACACCTTC
>TRBD1|TRBV3-1|TRBJ1-5|NA
CASSQAPGPGGDQPQHF
TGTGCCAGCAGCCAAGCTCCAGGCCCAGGGGGGGATCAGCCCCAGCATTTT
>TRBD2|TRBV2|TRBJ2-3|few
CASSEYGGSTDTQYF
TGTGCCAGCAGTGAGTACGGGGGGAGCACAGATACGCAGTATTTT
>TRBD2|TRBV6-2/TRBV6-3|TRBJ2-7|NA
CASGLAGPYEQYF
TGTGCCAGCGGCTTAGCGGGACCCTACGAGCAGTACTTC
>TRBD2|TRBV5-1|TRBJ2-1|few
CASTGSGGAPIQNEQFF
TGCGCCAGCACCGGAAGCGGGGGGGCGCCCATACAGAATGAGCAGTTCTTC